These 8 T cell receptor beta chains came from one sample sequenced in a study of T cells in Graves' hyperthyroidism and ophthalmopathy. The TCR beta CDR3 regions underwent amplification using RNA transcripts as the source. Primed by the HTBI set, a first-round RT-PCR was run on the TCR CDR3. TCRdb independently ran MiXCR on the multiplex PCR reads; one entry per CDR3 protein. The sample shows some 560,000 distinct CDR3 sequences, approximately 14% of them seen only once. Sequencing was carried out using blood. These receptors were obtained from a woman in her 30s with Graves' hyperthyroidism.

This clonotype has more than one count but fewer than ten. The junction shows a germline mismatch at one end, possibly a read error. This chain's CDR3 is CSASLAGVTLLNF. CDR3 DNA: TGCAGTGCTAGCCTTGCGGGAGTAACGCTACTCAACTTC. The rearrangement uses TRBV20-1 and TRBJ2-5; 7 positions agree with TRBD2. In germline, CDR1 is DFQATT, CDR2 SNEGSKA (reference sequence). CDR3 length: 13 amino acids.

This clonotype came up a few times. In DNA, the CDR3 is TGTGCCTGGAGTTATAGGGCCGGGACAGCGGCAAGAAGCGCCAAAAACATTCAGTACTTC. This codes for CAWSYRAGTAARSAKNIQYF. The chain is built from TRBV30 and TRBJ2-4; TRBD1 agrees at 7 bases. Germline V gene data show CDR1 as GTSNPN and CDR2 as SVGIG (reference sequence). The CDR3 is made up of 20 amino acids. V lost 2 bases, J lost 1 base, and 20 bases stayed unmatched.

With regard to this clonotype: A much larger clone is a single base away; this may be a read error. The rearrangement uses TRBV7-9 and TRBJ2-1; tentatively, D is TRBD1 or TRBD2 (5 bases each). CDR3 size: 14 residues. The V gene lost 4 bases and the J gene lost 9 bases, with 16 bases spanning the gap. Germline CDR1 reads SEHNR; CDR2 reads FQNEAQ (reference sequence). CDR3: CASSSPFEGTEQFF. DNA of the CDR3: TGTGCCAGCAGCTCCCCCTTCGAGGGGACTGAGCAGTTCTTC.

This clonotype has at least ten counts. The chain carries TRBV10-3 and TRBJ2-7; 10 bases line up with TRBD2. Looked up from germline, CDR1 is ENHRY and CDR2 is SYGVKD. Trimming removed 0 bases from V and 1 base from J; junction bases left unmatched: 3. The CDR3 totals 16 residues. The CDR3 DNA reads TGTGCCATCAGTGAGTCGTCTAGCGGGAGTTCCTACGAGCAGTACTTC. The encoded protein is CAISESSSGSSYEQYF.

This clonotype was seen many times. The chain is built from TRBV20-1 and TRBJ2-1; 7 bases line up with TRBD2. V trimming: 0 bases; J trimming: 6 bases; junction bases outside the gene matches: 5. Germline V gives CDR1 DFQATT, CDR2 SNEGSKA (reference sequence). This CDR3 is 14 amino acids long. CDR3 loop: CSAREAGRSNEQFF. The CDR3 coding sequence is TGCAGTGCTAGAGAAGCGGGGCGTTCCAATGAGCAGTTCTTC.

Turning to this clonotype: A read error is possible here, since a much larger clone lies one base away. V is TRBV12-3 or TRBV12-4 and J is TRBJ1-1; the D gene is possibly TRBD1 (6 bases). With 7 bases removed from V and 4 bases from J, the gap between germline ends came to 19 bases. CDR3 size: 15 residues. CDR3 nucleotides: TGTGCCAGCACCCACCTGGGGGGCCCGGGCACTGAAGCTTTCTTT. Amino acids: CASTHLGGPGTEAFF.

The DNA for the CDR3 is TGTGCCAGCAGTTACTCCCCCGGGACAGGGTACAATGAGCAGTTCTTC. It is translated as CASSYSPGTGYNEQFF. J is TRBJ2-1 and V is TRBV6-5; 9 bases are shared with TRBD1. V was pared by 0 bases and J by 4 bases, with 4 bases of the junction left unmatched. The CDR3 extends over 16 amino acids. The germline CDR1 and CDR2 sequences are MNHEY and SVGAGI.

This clonotype was seen a handful of times. A much larger clone differs by one base, so this may be a read error. The J gene is TRBJ1-1, the V gene TRBV30; 9 bases agree with TRBD1. CDR3 length: 13 amino acids. Germline CDR1 and CDR2: GTSNPN and SVGIG (reference sequence). V shed 5 bases, J shed 6 bases, and the junction held 7 bases outside the gene matches. The CDR3 sequence: CAWWDRETAEAFF. Written as DNA, the CDR3 is TGTGCCTGGTGGGACAGGGAGACCGCTGAAGCTTTCTTT.